Listed here are 24 T cell receptor beta chains from one sample, sequenced in a study of cytomegalovirus exposure and HLA in healthy donors. Method: immunoSEQ multiplex PCR; TCRdb's copy keeps in-frame clones and lacks some. The table includes about 120,000 clones, over 65% detected once. The sample comprised PBMCs. Receptors originate from a woman between 25 and 40 years old in good health and CMV-seronegative.

The genes are TRBV5-4 and TRBJ2-6; 8 nucleotides align to TRBD1. The V gene's germline CDR1 is SGHNT and CDR2 YYREEE (reference sequence). Trimming took 8 bases from V and 3 from J; bases not matched to a gene: 7. This CDR3 is built from 15 residues. This CDR3 is CASRQGAIGANVLTF. The CDR3 bases are TGTGCCAGTCGGCAGGGGGCGATTGGGGCCAACGTCCTGACTTTC.

The J gene is TRBJ1-5, the V gene TRBV11-2; the match to TRBD1 covers 8 bases. Germline V gene lookup returns CDR1 SGHAT and CDR2 FQNNGV. The CDR3 has 15 amino acids. The V gene end was trimmed by 5 bases and the J gene end by 0 bases; junction bases not matched to a gene: 3. The DNA for the CDR3 is TGTGCCAGCAGCGCGGGACAGGATAGCAATCAGCCCCAGCATTTT. Residues: CASSAGQDSNQPQHF.

V is TRBV6-5 and J is TRBJ2-2; 7 positions match TRBD1. The J segment lost 8 bases and the V segment lost 6 bases, leaving 9 bases of the junction unmatched. Germline lookup yields CDR1 MNHEY and CDR2 SVGAGI. CDR3 length equals 14 residues. The CDR3 DNA reads TGTGCCAGCAGAGGAGACAGGGTGGGTGGGGAGCTGTTTTTT. It specifies CASRGDRVGGELFF.

The CDR3 loop reads CASSSTGTGTYEQYF. The CDR3 DNA reads as TGCGCCAGCAGCAGCACCGGGACAGGGACCTACGAGCAGTACTTC. This chain connects TRBV5-1 to TRBJ2-7, with TRBD1 matching over 9 bases. Germline V gives CDR1 SGHRS, CDR2 YFSETQ. J was trimmed by 2 bases and V by 4 bases; bases with no gene match: 7. The length of the CDR3 is 15 residues.

The genes are TRBV2 and TRBJ2-5, with TRBD2 matching 15 bases. J lost 3 bases, V lost 7 bases, and 9 bases had no gene match. CDR3 size: 17 residues. CDR1 SNHLY and CDR2 FYNNEI come from the germline V gene. The CDR3 DNA reads as TGTGCCAGCACGCTCGGGACTAGCGGGGGGTGGGAAGAGACCCAGTACTTC. Translation: CASTLGTSGGWEETQYF.

The V gene is TRBV6-6, the J gene TRBJ2-7; TRBD1 agrees at 11 bases. CDR3 length: 15 amino acids. Germline-derived CDR1 and CDR2 are MNHNY and SVGAGI (reference sequence). J lost 6 bases, V lost 9 bases, and 13 bases had no gene match. The CDR3 spells CASRRGQGGSTEQYF. CDR3 in DNA: TGTGCCAGTCGACGGGGACAGGGGGGTTCTACCGAGCAGTACTTC.

The chain couples TRBV25-1 to TRBJ1-5; D perhaps matches TRBD1 (5 bases). Germline assignment: CDR1 MGHDK and CDR2 SYGVNS. V was shortened by 5 bases and J by 7 bases, with 24 bases between the two germline ends. The CDR3 runs to 17 residues. The CDR3, as DNA: TGTGCCAGCAGTCCGGCCTCGGTAAGGGGCGCGGGGCAGCCCCAGCATTTT. As protein: CASSPASVRGAGQPQHF.

The CDR3 loop is CASRGLAGGAYEQYF. Written as DNA, the CDR3 is TGTGCCAGCAGGGGACTAGCGGGGGGTGCCTACGAGCAGTACTTC. The V gene is TRBV2, the J gene TRBJ2-7; 15 bases line up with TRBD2. CDR1 SNHLY and CDR2 FYNNEI come from the germline V gene. The V segment lost 6 bases and the J segment 2 bases; nucleotides outside the gene matches: 2. The CDR3 loop spans 15 amino acids.

The chain uses TRBV5-4 and TRBJ2-1, with 10 bases aligning to TRBD2. The CDR3 spans 15 residues. In germline, CDR1 is SGHNT, CDR2 YYREEE (reference sequence). V was pared by 4 bases and J by 7 bases, with 8 bases of the junction left unmatched. The chain's CDR3 is CASSPGAGGENEQFF. DNA of the CDR3: TGTGCCAGCAGCCCGGGAGCGGGGGGGGAAAATGAGCAGTTCTTC.

This clone was observed a handful of times. V is TRBV6-5 and J is TRBJ1-1; 7 positions agree with TRBD1. This CDR3 has 13 amino acids. Per the germline V gene, CDR1 is MNHEY and CDR2 is SVGAGI. The trim removed 6 bases at V and 4 bases at J, leaving 5 bases unmatched. CDR3 sequence (DNA): TGTGCCAGCAGCTCCGGACAGGTCACTGAAGCTTTCTTT. Residues: CASSSGQVTEAFF.

This sequence joins TRBV4-1 and TRBJ2-1; 9 positions match TRBD2. CDR1 and CDR2 (germline): MGHRA, YSYEKL. V shed 1 base, J shed 9 bases, and the junction held 10 bases outside the gene matches. This CDR3 spans 16 amino acids. The CDR3 DNA reads as TGCGCCAGCAGCCAAGCCCGGTCGGGGCGGGGGGGTGAGCAGTTCTTC. Its translation: CASSQARSGRGGEQFF.

This chain uses TRBV5-4 with TRBJ1-1; maybe TRBD1 (5 bases). Germline V gene lookup returns CDR1 SGHNT and CDR2 YYREEE (reference sequence). The CDR3 has 13 residues. The V gene lost 1 base and the J gene lost 8 bases, with 12 bases spanning the gap. CDR3 amino acids: CASSLLRGSEAFF. The DNA of the CDR3 is TGTGCCAGCAGCTTGTTACGGGGGAGCGAAGCTTTCTTT.

Concerning this clone itself: The sample carries other DNA sequences with the same CDR3. The CDR3 sequence: CASLYQETQYF. The CDR3 DNA sequence: TGTGCCAGCCTGTACCAAGAGACCCAGTACTTC. The chain combines TRBV18 with TRBJ2-5; D is unresolved. In germline, CDR1 is KGHSH, CDR2 LQKENI. Between the trimmed V and J ends, which lost 8 bases and 0 bases, there was a span of 4 bases. The CDR3 is made up of 11 amino acids.

The gene calls are TRBV18 and TRBJ1-4; 10 nucleotides line up with TRBD1. Losses at the gene ends were 5 bases for V and 5 bases for J; bases not matched to a gene: 2. From germline, CDR1 is KGHSH and CDR2 LQKENI. This CDR3 region has 14 residues. The CDR3 coding sequence is TGTGCCAGCTCATCGGGACAGGGGAATGAAAAACTGTTTTTT. This sequence encodes CASSSGQGNEKLFF.

This chain links TRBV7-2 with TRBJ2-2, with D possibly being TRBD2 (6 bases). Germline assignment: CDR1 SGHTA and CDR2 FQGNSA. The ends were cut back, 0 bases at V and 2 bases at J, with 10 bases in the middle. CDR3 length: 16 amino acids. The CDR3 DNA sequence: TGTGCCAGCAGCTTAGCGATAGCGGCAAACACCGGGGAGCTGTTTTTT. Its translation: CASSLAIAANTGELFF.

This rearrangement joins TRBV6-1 to TRBJ1-2; the D gene is possibly TRBD1 (5 bases). Germline values: CDR1 MNHNS, CDR2 SASEGT. Trimming took off 6 bases at V and 14 bases at J, with 22 bases between the two ends. This CDR3 has 13 amino acids. The CDR3 is CASRGDLVTPGTF. CDR3 bases: TGTGCCAGCAGGGGGGACTTGGTTACCCCGGGTACCTTC.

The chain recombines TRBV12-1 with TRBJ2-1; TRBD2 was called by the table and not checked on the DNA. TRBV12-1 is labeled a pseudogene. CDR3 length equals 18 residues. The CDR3 here is CASSFGMTSGGADNEQFF. Written as DNA, the CDR3 is TGTGCCAGCAGCTTTGGGATGACTAGCGGGGGGGCGGACAATGAGCAGTTCTTC.

J is TRBJ2-2 and V is TRBV4-3; 10 nucleotides align to TRBD1. Germline CDR1 is LGHNA and CDR2 is YSLEER. V dropped 4 bases and J dropped 7; count of bases not matched to a gene: 6. The CDR3 is made up of 15 amino acids. The CDR3 loop is CASSLTGGAGGELFF. CDR3 nucleotides: TGCGCCAGCAGCCTGACAGGGGGCGCGGGCGGGGAGCTGTTTTTT.

The rearrangement uses TRBV29-1 and TRBJ1-1; D is uncertain. The CDR3 contains 10 residues. Trimming shortened V by 8 bases and J by 1 base, and 5 bases separated the two germline ends. Germline V gene lookup returns CDR1 SQVTM and CDR2 ANQGSEA. The CDR3 nucleotides read TGCAGCTCATCGAACACTGAAGCTTTCTTT. Protein: CSSSNTEAFF.

This clone was seen only once. The chain carries TRBV6-1 and TRBJ1-6; TRBD1 matches 8 bases. The CDR3 runs to 14 residues. Germline V CDR1 and CDR2: MNHNS, SASEGT. Trimming took 7 bases from V and 5 from J; bases not matched to a gene: 4. The CDR3 coding sequence is TGTGCCAGCATTTGGACAGGGCATAATTCACCCCTCCACTTT. Amino acids: CASIWTGHNSPLHF.

This rearrangement joins TRBV27 to TRBJ1-6; 8 bases are shared with TRBD1. Trimming at V came to 5 bases and at J to 9 bases, leaving 15 bases not matched to a gene. The CDR3 runs 17 residues. The germline V gene encodes CDR1 MNHEY and CDR2 SMNVEV (reference sequence). CDR3 bases: TGTGCCAGCAGTCGGACAGGGCAGGTTGGGCTTAGTTCACCCCTCCACTTT. This gives the protein CASSRTGQVGLSSPLHF.

The chain recombines TRBV7-6 with TRBJ1-4, with D possibly matching TRBD1 (5 bases). Germline assignment: CDR1 SGHVS and CDR2 FNYEAQ. This CDR3 is 15 amino acids long. Trimming pared 5 bases from V and 4 bases from J, leaving 14 bases between. CDR3 protein: CASSQTSGINEKLFF. DNA of the CDR3: TGTGCCAGCAGCCAGACTTCAGGGATTAATGAAAAACTGTTTTTT.

This chain uses TRBV30 with TRBJ1-2; D remains unclear. The CDR3 has 14 amino acids. Trimming cost V 0 bases and J 4 bases, with 12 bases left between them. Germline CDR1 and CDR2: GTSNPN and SVGIG (reference sequence). In DNA form, the CDR3 reads TGTGCCTGGAGTGTACTCGATGGCGGCTATGGCTACACCTTC. Protein sequence: CAWSVLDGGYGYTF. The full variable domain, in which reference TRBV30 and TRBJ1-2 provide the parts outside the CDR3, is SQTIHQWPATLVQPVGSPLSLECTVEGTSNPNLYWYRQAAGRGLQLLFYSVGIGQISSEVPQNLSASRPQDRQFILSSKKLLLSDSGFYLCAWSVLDGGYGYTFGSGTRLTVV.

The chain links TRBV2 to TRBJ2-7; TRBD1 matches 7 bases. In germline, CDR1 is SNHLY, CDR2 FYNNEI. The CDR3 contains 14 residues. V was clipped by 5 bases and J by 4 bases; unmatched bases: 8. CDR3 sequence reads: CASSRPGGGYEQYF. The CDR3 DNA reads TGTGCCAGCAGTCGCCCAGGGGGTGGGTACGAGCAGTACTTC.